This TCR beta chain was documented in a study of OX40 agonist ivuxolimab in advanced cancers. In the case of this clone: The antigen is undetermined.

Study-level findings and limits: Low levels of normalized T-cell clonal expansion also appeared in some nonresponders.

Generated by immunoSEQ multiplex PCR, the TCRdb table keeps only in-frame clones and is missing some. The sample comprises tens of thousands of clones, around nine tenths of which are singletons, and 14% to 15% rests with the top ten. This receptor was identified in an adult with an advanced solid tumor such as melanoma, head and neck, liver or kidney cancer. The specimen comprised CD4+ or CD8+ T cells sorted from blood, sampled in a trial of the OX40 agonist ivuxolimab.

The CDR3 protein is CASDRGGNTEAFF. CDR3 sequence (DNA): TGTGCCAGCGATCGAGGGGGGAACACTGAAGCTTTCTTT. The chain is built from TRBV5-5 and TRBJ1-1, with D tentatively TRBD1 (6 bases). V lost 7 bases and J 1 base, leaving 11 bases between the germline ends. The CDR3 is 13 amino acids. Germline CDR1 reads SGHKS; CDR2 reads YYEKEE (reference sequence). The entire variable domain, with the rest obtained from reference TRBV5-5 and TRBJ1-1, is as follows: DAGVTQSPTHLIKTRGQQVTLRCSPISGHKSVSWYQQVLGQGPQFIFQYYEKEERGRGNFPDRFSARQFPNYSSELNVNALLLGDSALYLCASDRGGNTEAFFGQGTRLTVV.